A selection of T cell receptor beta chains follows, all from one sample in a study of technical replicates of blood from a handful of donors. Method: immunoSEQ multiplex PCR; TCRdb's copy keeps in-frame clones and lacks some. The table records about 61,000 clones, 97% of them present only once. Sequenced: T cells isolated from PBMCs. The receptor source for this set is a human donor in good health. Each CDR3 is given with its conserved first and last residue. A D gene is named only where the DNA matches it firmly. The size of a clone is reported for some rows only, either as once, few or many, or as a class for expanded clones.

TRBD1	TRBV10-1	once	TRBJ2-7	CASSESGQDYEQYF	TGCGCCAGCAGTGAGTCAGGACAGGACTACGAGCAGTACTTC
-	TRBV5-6	-	TRBJ1-1	CASSLAGRNLDTEAFF	TGTGCCAGCAGCTTGGCTGGCAGGAATTTGGACACTGAAGCTTTCTTT
TRBD1	TRBV27	-	TRBJ2-7	CASSSTGTDYEQYF	TGTGCCAGCAGTTCTACCGGGACAGACTACGAGCAGTACTTC
TRBD1	TRBV14	-	TRBJ1-6	CASSQVGQGTSPLHF	TGTGCCAGCAGCCAAGTAGGACAGGGCACTTCACCCCTCCACTTT
TRBD1	TRBV19	-	TRBJ2-2	CASSMFGTGITGELFF	TGTGCCAGTAGTATGTTCGGGACAGGGATCACCGGGGAGCTGTTTTTT
-	TRBV28	-	TRBJ1-5	CASSFVGPQPQHF	TGTGCCAGCAGTTTCGTGGGGCCTCAGCCCCAGCATTTT
-	TRBV15	-	TRBJ1-2	CATSRAIGKDNYGYTF	TGTGCCACCAGCAGAGCTATCGGGAAGGACAACTATGGCTACACCTTC
TRBD1	TRBV27	-	TRBJ2-2	CASSPRTGGLAGELFF	TGTGCCAGCAGTCCCAGGACAGGGGGCTTGGCCGGGGAGCTGTTTTTT
-	TRBV5-1	-	TRBJ2-2	CASRPRLTQNNTGELFF	TGCGCCAGCAGACCTAGACTAACTCAGAACAACACCGGGGAGCTGTTTTTT
TRBD2	TRBV19	-	TRBJ2-7	CASSSISGGTYEQYF	TGTGCCAGTAGTTCAATTAGCGGGGGAACCTACGAGCAGTACTTC
-	TRBV6-6	-	TRBJ2-5	CASSYMERGETQYF	TGTGCCAGCAGTTACATGGAGCGAGGGGAGACCCAGTACTTC
TRBD2	TRBV4-1	once	TRBJ2-7	CASSRGLAGDEQYF	TGCGCCAGCAGCCGAGGACTAGCGGGGGACGAGCAGTACTTC
TRBD1	TRBV27	-	TRBJ2-7	CASSRRDSYYEQYF	TGTGCCAGCAGCCGCAGGGACAGCTACTACGAGCAGTACTTC
TRBD2	TRBV14	-	TRBJ2-5	CASSSWKTLSGREQETQYF	TGTGCCAGCAGCTCATGGAAAACCCTCTCCGGGAGGGAGCAAGAGACCCAGTACTTC
TRBD2	TRBV5-1	few	TRBJ2-1	CASSPSATSESSYNEQFF	TGCGCCAGCAGCCCCTCGGCGACTAGCGAGAGCTCCTACAATGAGCAGTTCTTC
TRBD2	TRBV9	once	TRBJ2-3	CASSATSGREHTQYF	TGTGCCAGCAGCGCGACTAGCGGACGTGAACATACGCAGTATTTT
-	TRBV10-3	-	TRBJ2-1	CAITGPEGDEQFF	TGTGCCATCACCGGCCCAGAGGGCGATGAGCAGTTCTTC
TRBD1	TRBV11-3	-	TRBJ2-5	CASSLGGDRQGWRTQYF	TGTGCCAGCAGCTTAGGGGGAGATAGACAGGGCTGGAGGACCCAGTACTTC
TRBD1	TRBV7-9	-	TRBJ1-1	CASSFLEQGDTEAFF	TGTGCCAGCAGCTTTCTTGAACAGGGGGACACTGAAGCTTTCTTT
TRBD1	TRBV27	-	TRBJ2-2	CASRPGQANTGELFF	TGTGCCAGCAGGCCTGGACAGGCGAACACCGGGGAGCTGTTTTTT
-	TRBV2	-	TRBJ2-7	CASSEGGIGSYEQYF	TGTGCCAGCAGTGAAGGAGGTATCGGATCCTACGAGCAGTACTTC
TRBD1	TRBV6-5	-	TRBJ1-5	CASSYGTGNQPQHF	TGTGCCAGCAGTTATGGGACAGGGAATCAGCCCCAGCATTTT
-	TRBV5-1	once	TRBJ1-4	CASSYWTGGTNEKLFF	TGCGCCAGCAGCTACTGGACCGGAGGGACTAATGAAAAACTGTTTTTT